Sequencing of this T cell receptor beta chain was carried out in a study of blood T cell repertoires in COVID-19. Study in general: T cells, B-cell-depleted T cells, or PBMCs supplied cDNA or gDNA.

Trimming removed 4 bases from V and 2 bases from J; junction bases left unmatched: 14. This CDR3 region has 18 residues. Repertoires were generated with immunoSEQ multiplex PCR, while TCRdb's copy carries only in-frame clones and drops some. The data contain about 230,000 clones, around four fifths of them singletons. Material: peripheral blood. This chain joins TRBV5-3 and TRBJ1-2; 10 bases line up with TRBD1. TRBV5-3 is flagged as an ORF with uncertain function. The receptor was derived from a woman over 75 with active or convalescent COVID-19. The CDR3 nucleotides read TGTGCCAGAAGCCGTCCCGGGACAGGGGAGAGGGGAAACTATGGCTACACCTTC. Translated, it gives CARSRPGTGERGNYGYTF.